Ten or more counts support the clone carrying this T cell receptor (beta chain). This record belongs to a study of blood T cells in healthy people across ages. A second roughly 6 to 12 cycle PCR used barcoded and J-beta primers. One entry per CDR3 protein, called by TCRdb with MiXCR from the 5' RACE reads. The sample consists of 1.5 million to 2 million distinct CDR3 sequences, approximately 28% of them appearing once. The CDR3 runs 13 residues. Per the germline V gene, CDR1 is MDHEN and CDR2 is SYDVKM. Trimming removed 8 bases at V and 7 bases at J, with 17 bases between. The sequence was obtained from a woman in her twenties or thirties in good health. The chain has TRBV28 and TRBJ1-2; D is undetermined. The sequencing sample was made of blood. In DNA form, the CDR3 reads TGTGCCAGCTACTTAGACCCCCGAGGTGGCTACACCTTC. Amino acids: CASYLDPRGGYTF.